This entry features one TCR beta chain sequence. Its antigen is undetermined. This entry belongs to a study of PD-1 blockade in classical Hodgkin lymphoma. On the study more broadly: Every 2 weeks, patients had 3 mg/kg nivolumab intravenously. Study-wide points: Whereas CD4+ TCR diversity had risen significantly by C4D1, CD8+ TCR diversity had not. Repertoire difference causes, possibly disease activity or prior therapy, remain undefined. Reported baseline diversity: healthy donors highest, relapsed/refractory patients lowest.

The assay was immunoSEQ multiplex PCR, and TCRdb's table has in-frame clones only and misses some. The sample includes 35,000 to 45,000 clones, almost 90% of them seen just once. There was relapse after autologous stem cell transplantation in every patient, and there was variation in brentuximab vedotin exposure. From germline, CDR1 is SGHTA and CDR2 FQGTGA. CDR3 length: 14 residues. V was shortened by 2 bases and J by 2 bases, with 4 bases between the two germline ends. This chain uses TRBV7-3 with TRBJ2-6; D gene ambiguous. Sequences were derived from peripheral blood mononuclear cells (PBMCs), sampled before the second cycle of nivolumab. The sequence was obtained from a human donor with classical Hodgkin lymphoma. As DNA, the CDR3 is TGTGCCAGCAGCTTATCCCCTGGGGCCAACGTCCTGACTTTC. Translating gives CASSLSPGANVLTF.